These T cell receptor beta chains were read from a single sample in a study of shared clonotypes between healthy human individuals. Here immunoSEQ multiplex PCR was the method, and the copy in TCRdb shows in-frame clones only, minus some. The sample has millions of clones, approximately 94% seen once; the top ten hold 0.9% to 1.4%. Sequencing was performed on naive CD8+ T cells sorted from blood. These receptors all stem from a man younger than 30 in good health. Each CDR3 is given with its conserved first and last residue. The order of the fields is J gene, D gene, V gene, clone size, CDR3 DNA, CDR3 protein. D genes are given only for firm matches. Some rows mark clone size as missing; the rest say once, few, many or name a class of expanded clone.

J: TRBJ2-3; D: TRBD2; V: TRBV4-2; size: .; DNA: TGTGCCAGCGCGCCTCTAGCGGGGGGCACAGATACGCAGTATTTT; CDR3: CASAPLAGGTDTQYF
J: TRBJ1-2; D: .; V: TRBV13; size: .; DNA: TGTGCCAGCACCTATCGCGGTAGTAACTATGGCTACACCTTC; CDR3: CASTYRGSNYGYTF
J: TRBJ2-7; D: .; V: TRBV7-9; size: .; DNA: TGTGCCAGCAGCATATCCGAGCGGGCATCCTACGAGCAGTACTTC; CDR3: CASSISERASYEQYF
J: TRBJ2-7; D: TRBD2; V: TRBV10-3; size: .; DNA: TGTGCCATCAGTGAGGGGACTAGCGGGAACTACGAGCAGTACTTC; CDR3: CAISEGTSGNYEQYF
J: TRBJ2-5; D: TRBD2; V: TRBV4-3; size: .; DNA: TGCGCCAGCAGCCAGGGGGCTAGCGGGAGGGAGACCCAGTACTTC; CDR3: CASSQGASGRETQYF
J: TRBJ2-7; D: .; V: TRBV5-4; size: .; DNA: TGTGCCAGCAGCTTGGGCGGCAGTAACTACGAGCAGTACTTC; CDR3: CASSLGGSNYEQYF
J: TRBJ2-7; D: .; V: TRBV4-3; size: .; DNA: TGCGCCAGCAGCCAAGATCCTCTCGAGGAGCAGTACTTC; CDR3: CASSQDPLEEQYF
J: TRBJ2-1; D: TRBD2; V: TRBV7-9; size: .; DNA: TGTGCCAGCAGCCCCAGCGCGGGGGTCCACAATGAGCAGTTCTTC; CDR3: CASSPSAGVHNEQFF
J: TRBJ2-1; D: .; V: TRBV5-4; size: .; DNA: TGTGCCAGCAGTCAAGACAGAAATGAGCAGTTCTTC; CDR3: CASSQDRNEQFF
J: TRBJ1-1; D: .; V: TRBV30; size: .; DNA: TGTGCCTGGAGTGGTATGGGGCGTTTAGCTGAAGCTTTCTTT; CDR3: CAWSGMGRLAEAFF
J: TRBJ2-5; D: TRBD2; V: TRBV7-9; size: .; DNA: TGTGCCAGCAGCCCATACCGGGAGGGGACTGAAGAGACCCAGTACTTC; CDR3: CASSPYREGTEETQYF
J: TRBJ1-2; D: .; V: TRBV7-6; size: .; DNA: TGTGCCAGCAGCTTAGACTCAGGGGTGAACTATGGCTACACCTTC; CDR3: CASSLDSGVNYGYTF
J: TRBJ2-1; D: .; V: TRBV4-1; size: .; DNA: TGCGCCAGCAGCCCCACCCCCGGAGGGGGCAATGAGCAGTTCTTC; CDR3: CASSPTPGGGNEQFF
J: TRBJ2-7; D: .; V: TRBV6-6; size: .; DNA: TGTGCCAGCAGTTACTCAGATCGAGGCTACGAGCAGTACTTC; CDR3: CASSYSDRGYEQYF
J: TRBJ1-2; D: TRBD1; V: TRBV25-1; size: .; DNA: TGTGCCAGCAGTGGGTGGACAGGGGAGTTTAGCTATGGCTACACCTTC; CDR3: CASSGWTGEFSYGYTF
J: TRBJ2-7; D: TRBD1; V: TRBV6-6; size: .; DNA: TGTGCCAGCAGTTACTCGAGGGACAGGGGATCCTACGAGCAGTACTTC; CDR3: CASSYSRDRGSYEQYF
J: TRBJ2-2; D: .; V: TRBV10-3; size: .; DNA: TGTGCCACCGACGTGGAGGGAACCGGGGAGCTGTTTTTT; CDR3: CATDVEGTGELFF
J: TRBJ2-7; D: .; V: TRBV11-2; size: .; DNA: TGTGCCAGCAGCATAGGGGGAGGCTCCTACGAGCAGTACTTC; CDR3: CASSIGGGSYEQYF
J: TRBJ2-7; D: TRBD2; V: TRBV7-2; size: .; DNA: TGTGCCAGCAGCTTAGCTAGCGGGAGTGCCCACGAGCAGTACTTC; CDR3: CASSLASGSAHEQYF
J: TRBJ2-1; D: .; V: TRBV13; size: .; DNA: TGTGCCAGCAGCTTACCAAATGGGACCATGAATGAGCAGTTCTTC; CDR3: CASSLPNGTMNEQFF
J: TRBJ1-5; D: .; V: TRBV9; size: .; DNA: TGTGCCAGCAGCAAGGGGGATTATAGCAATCAGCCCCAGCATTTT; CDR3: CASSKGDYSNQPQHF
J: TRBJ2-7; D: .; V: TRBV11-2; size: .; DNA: TGTGCCAGCAGCTTAGATCAGGGGATTTACGAGCAGTACTTC; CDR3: CASSLDQGIYEQYF
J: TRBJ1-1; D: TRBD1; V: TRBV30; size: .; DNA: TGTGCCTGGCGTGACCCGGACAGGTTCAACACTGAAGCTTTCTTT; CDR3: CAWRDPDRFNTEAFF
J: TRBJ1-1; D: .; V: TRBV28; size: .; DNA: TGTGCCAGCAGTTTCACACGGAGGACTGAAGCTTTCTTT; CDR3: CASSFTRRTEAFF
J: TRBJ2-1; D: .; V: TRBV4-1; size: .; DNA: TGCGCCAGCAGCCAAGCCCTAGCGCCCCCCCATGAGCAGTTCTTC; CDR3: CASSQALAPPHEQFF
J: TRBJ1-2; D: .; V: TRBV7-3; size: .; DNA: TGTGCCAGCAGCTTAGAAGGGGGGTATGGCTACACCTTC; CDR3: CASSLEGGYGYTF
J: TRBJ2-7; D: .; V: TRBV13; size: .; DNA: TGTGCCAGCAGCTTATCCCCGGACCTCTCCTACGAGCAGTACTTC; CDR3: CASSLSPDLSYEQYF
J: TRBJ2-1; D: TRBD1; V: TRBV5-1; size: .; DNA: TGCGCCAGCAGCTTCCCGGACAGGGGCGACTACAATGAGCAGTTCTTC; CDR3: CASSFPDRGDYNEQFF
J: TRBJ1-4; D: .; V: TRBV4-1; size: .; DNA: TGCGCCAGCAGCCTACTCCTTAGCGAACAAGGAGAAAAACTGTTTTTT; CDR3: CASSLLLSEQGEKLFF
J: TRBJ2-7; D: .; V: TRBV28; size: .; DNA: TGTGCCAGCAGAAGAGATAGCGGCTCTCACTACGAGCAGTACTTC; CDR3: CASRRDSGSHYEQYF
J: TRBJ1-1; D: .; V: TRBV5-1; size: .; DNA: TGCGCCAGCAGCGGGGGACTGACGAACACTGAAGCTTTCTTT; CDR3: CASSGGLTNTEAFF
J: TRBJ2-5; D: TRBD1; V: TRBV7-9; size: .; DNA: TGTGCCAGCAGCAAGGACAGGGAACAAGAGACCCAGTACTTC; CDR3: CASSKDREQETQYF
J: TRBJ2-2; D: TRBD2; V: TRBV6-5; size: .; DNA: TGTGCCAGCAGTTGGGGACTAGAAGGAACCGGGGAGCTGTTTTTT; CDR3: CASSWGLEGTGELFF
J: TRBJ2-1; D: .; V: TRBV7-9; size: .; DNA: TGTGCCAGCAGCAGGTCAACAGGTAATGAGCAGTTCTTC; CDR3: CASSRSTGNEQFF
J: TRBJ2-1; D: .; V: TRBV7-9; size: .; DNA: TGTGCCAGCGGGCGGGACTACAATGAGCAGTTCTTC; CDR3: CASGRDYNEQFF
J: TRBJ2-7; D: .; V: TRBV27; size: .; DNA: TGTGCCAGCAGTTATCGCCAGGGAGATGAGCAGTACTTC; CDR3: CASSYRQGDEQYF
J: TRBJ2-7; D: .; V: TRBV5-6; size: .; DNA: TGTGCCAGCAGCTCTTCGGACTACGAGCAGTACTTC; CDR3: CASSSSDYEQYF
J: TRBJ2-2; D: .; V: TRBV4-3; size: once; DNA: TGCGCCAGCAGCCAAGCGGGGGTGAGCACCGGGGAGCTGTTTTTT; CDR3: CASSQAGVSTGELFF
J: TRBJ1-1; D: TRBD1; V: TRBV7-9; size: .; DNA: TGTGCCAGCAGCTCAGGGGACAGCCCCACCCTAGACTTGGAAGCTTTCTTT; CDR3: CASSSGDSPTLDLEAFF
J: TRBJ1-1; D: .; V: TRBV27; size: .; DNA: TGTGCCAGCAGTCCCCAGACAGGTAGCCGGTCTGAAGCTTTCTTT; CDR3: CASSPQTGSRSEAFF
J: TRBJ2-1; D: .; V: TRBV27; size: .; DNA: TGTGCCAGCAGTTTCTCGGGGGTCTACAATGAGCAGTTCTTC; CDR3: CASSFSGVYNEQFF
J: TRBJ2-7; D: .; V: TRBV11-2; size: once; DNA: TGTGCCAGCAGCCCCGCGTCGGGAGAATACGAGCAGTACTTC; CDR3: CASSPASGEYEQYF
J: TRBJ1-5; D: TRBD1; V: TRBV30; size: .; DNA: TGTGCCTGGAGTGTGGGACAGGCCAATCAGCCCCAGCATTTT; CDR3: CAWSVGQANQPQHF
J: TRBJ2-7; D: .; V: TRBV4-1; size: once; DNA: TGCGCCAGCAGCCCCCGGGACCGAGACTCCTACGAGCAGTACTTC; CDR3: CASSPRDRDSYEQYF
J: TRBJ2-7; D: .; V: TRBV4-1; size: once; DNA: TGCGCCAGCAGCCAAGTTGGGGGAGTGCACGAGCAGTACTTC; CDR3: CASSQVGGVHEQYF
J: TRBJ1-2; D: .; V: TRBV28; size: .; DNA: TGTGCCAGCGAAACCTTCTTGGACACGGCCTATGGCTACACCTTC; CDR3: CASETFLDTAYGYTF
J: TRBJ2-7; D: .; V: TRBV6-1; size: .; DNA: TGTGCCAGCAGTGAACTTCCGTGGGGCGAGCAGTACTTC; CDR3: CASSELPWGEQYF
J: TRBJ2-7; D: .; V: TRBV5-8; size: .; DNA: TGTGCCAGCAGCCCCCTTCGCCACGAGCAGTACTTC; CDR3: CASSPLRHEQYF
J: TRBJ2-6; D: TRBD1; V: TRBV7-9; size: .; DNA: TGTGCCAGCAGGCCGGGACAGGGGGCTTCTGGGGCCAACGTCCTGACTTTC; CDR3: CASRPGQGASGANVLTF
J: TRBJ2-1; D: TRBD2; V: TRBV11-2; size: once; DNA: TGTGCCAGCAGCTTCGGACTAGCGGGAAGCTACAATGAGCAGTTCTTC; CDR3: CASSFGLAGSYNEQFF
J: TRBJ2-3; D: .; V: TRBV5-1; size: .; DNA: TGCGCCAGCAGCTTGGAGGAGAGTATTATCACAGATACGCAGTATTTT; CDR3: CASSLEESIITDTQYF
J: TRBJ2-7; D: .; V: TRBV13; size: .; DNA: TGTGCCAGCAGCTTATATCTGTTGGCCTACGAGCAGTACTTC; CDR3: CASSLYLLAYEQYF
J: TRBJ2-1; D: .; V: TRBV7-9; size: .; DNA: TGTGCCAGCAGCTTAGGCCTCGAAAATGAGCAGTTCTTC; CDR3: CASSLGLENEQFF
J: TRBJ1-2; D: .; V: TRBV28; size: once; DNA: TGTGCCAGCGGGAAGTTATATGGCTACACCTTC; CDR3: CASGKLYGYTF
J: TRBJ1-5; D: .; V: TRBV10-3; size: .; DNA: TGTGCCATCAGTGACCCAGCTAGCGGGGCCACAGGCAATCAGCCCCAGCATTTT; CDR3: CAISDPASGATGNQPQHF
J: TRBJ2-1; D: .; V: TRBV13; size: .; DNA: TGTGCCAGCAGCTTAGGCGGGATAGGGGGGCATGAGCAGTTCTTC; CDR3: CASSLGGIGGHEQFF
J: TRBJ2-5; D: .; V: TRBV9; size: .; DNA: TGTGCCAGCAGCGTAGCGGGGGGCTTACTTCAAGAGACCCAGTACTTC; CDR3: CASSVAGGLLQETQYF